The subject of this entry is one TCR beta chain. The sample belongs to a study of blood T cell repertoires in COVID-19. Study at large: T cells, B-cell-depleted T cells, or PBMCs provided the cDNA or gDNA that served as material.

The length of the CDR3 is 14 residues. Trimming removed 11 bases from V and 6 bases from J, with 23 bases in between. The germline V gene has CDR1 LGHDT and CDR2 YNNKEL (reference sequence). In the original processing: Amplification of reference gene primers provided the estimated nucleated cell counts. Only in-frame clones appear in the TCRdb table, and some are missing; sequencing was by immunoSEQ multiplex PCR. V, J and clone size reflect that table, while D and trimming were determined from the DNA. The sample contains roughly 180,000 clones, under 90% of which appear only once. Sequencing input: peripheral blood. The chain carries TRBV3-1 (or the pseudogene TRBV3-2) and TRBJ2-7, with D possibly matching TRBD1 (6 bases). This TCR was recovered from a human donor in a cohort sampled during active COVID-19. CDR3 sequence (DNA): TGTGCCGGAGAAGGACAGCTAATCCCGAGCGAGCAGTACTTC. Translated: CAGEGQLIPSEQYF.